Listed below are T cell receptor beta chains from one sample, sequenced in a study of shared clonotypes between healthy human individuals. Method: immunoSEQ multiplex PCR; TCRdb's copy keeps in-frame clones and lacks some. Here the sample spans millions of clones, about 95% being singletons. The specimen was naive CD8+ T cells sorted from blood. These receptors all stem from a man younger than 35 in good health. Each CDR3 is given with its conserved first and last residue. Fields, in order: CDR3 DNA, CDR3 protein, V gene, D gene, J gene, clone size. D genes are given only for firm matches. The size field is filled for only some rows; it gives once, few, many or a size class.

cdr3_nt: TGTGCCAGCAGCTTGGAAGGGTGGAATAGCAACGAGCAGTACTTC; cdr3_aa: CASSLEGWNSNEQYF; v_call: TRBV11-2; d_call: -; j_call: TRBJ2-7; clone_size: -
cdr3_nt: TGTGCCAGCAGTTGGGGCCAGGCCAGCAATCAGCCCCAGCATTTT; cdr3_aa: CASSWGQASNQPQHF; v_call: TRBV28; d_call: -; j_call: TRBJ1-5; clone_size: -
cdr3_nt: TGTGCCAGCAGCGCTGTCGGGCAGGGAAACACCGGGGAGCTGTTTTTT; cdr3_aa: CASSAVGQGNTGELFF; v_call: TRBV7-9; d_call: -; j_call: TRBJ2-2; clone_size: -
cdr3_nt: TGTGCCAGTAGTATAGTACCAGCGGGAGGTTCCAATGAGCAGTTCTTC; cdr3_aa: CASSIVPAGGSNEQFF; v_call: TRBV19; d_call: TRBD2; j_call: TRBJ2-1; clone_size: -
cdr3_nt: TGTGCCAGCAGTGGACAGGGTGCTAACACCGGGGAGCTGTTTTTT; cdr3_aa: CASSGQGANTGELFF; v_call: TRBV25-1; d_call: TRBD1; j_call: TRBJ2-2; clone_size: -
cdr3_nt: TGCGCCAGCAGTCACGGGACTAGCGGGGGGTACGAGCAGTACTTC; cdr3_aa: CASSHGTSGGYEQYF; v_call: TRBV10-2; d_call: TRBD2; j_call: TRBJ2-7; clone_size: -
cdr3_nt: TGCGCCAGCAGCCAAGTCCTCGGCAATCAGCCCCAGCATTTT; cdr3_aa: CASSQVLGNQPQHF; v_call: TRBV4-1; d_call: -; j_call: TRBJ1-5; clone_size: once
cdr3_nt: TGTGCCAGCAGCGTAGGGCAGGGGCAAGAGACCCAGTACTTC; cdr3_aa: CASSVGQGQETQYF; v_call: TRBV9; d_call: -; j_call: TRBJ2-5; clone_size: -
cdr3_nt: TGTGCCAGCAGCTTAGGGACTAGCGGGAGGATGGTAGATACGCAGTATTTT; cdr3_aa: CASSLGTSGRMVDTQYF; v_call: TRBV7-6; d_call: TRBD2; j_call: TRBJ2-3; clone_size: -
cdr3_nt: TGTGCCAGCTGGGACAGGGGATTTTTGAGTCAGCCCCAGCATTTT; cdr3_aa: CASWDRGFLSQPQHF; v_call: TRBV6-1; d_call: TRBD1; j_call: TRBJ1-5; clone_size: -
cdr3_nt: TGTGCCAGCAGTTTGAGCCAGAGCTCTGGAAACACCATATATTTT; cdr3_aa: CASSLSQSSGNTIYF; v_call: TRBV28; d_call: -; j_call: TRBJ1-3; clone_size: -
cdr3_nt: TGTGCCAGCAACCTGGGGGGTACGGGTACTTTCTTT; cdr3_aa: CASNLGGTGTFF; v_call: TRBV11-2; d_call: -; j_call: TRBJ1-1; clone_size: -
cdr3_nt: TGTGCCAGCAGCAAGACAGGACAGCCCTCCTACGAGCAGTACTTC; cdr3_aa: CASSKTGQPSYEQYF; v_call: TRBV7-9; d_call: -; j_call: TRBJ2-7; clone_size: -
cdr3_nt: TGTGCCAGCAGCCCGCGGGACAGGGCGGCCCACGAGCAGTACTTC; cdr3_aa: CASSPRDRAAHEQYF; v_call: TRBV7-9; d_call: TRBD1; j_call: TRBJ2-7; clone_size: -
cdr3_nt: TGTGCCAGCAGTTTCCCGTCGCGGGACGGCAATCAGCCCCAGCATTTT; cdr3_aa: CASSFPSRDGNQPQHF; v_call: TRBV28; d_call: -; j_call: TRBJ1-5; clone_size: -
cdr3_nt: TGCGCCAGCAGCCAAGGAGGAAGCGGGAGCAGTTACGAGCAGTACTTC; cdr3_aa: CASSQGGSGSSYEQYF; v_call: TRBV4-1; d_call: TRBD2; j_call: TRBJ2-7; clone_size: -
cdr3_nt: TGTGCCAGCAGCCAAAGTAGCGACTCCTACGAGCAGTACTTC; cdr3_aa: CASSQSSDSYEQYF; v_call: TRBV9; d_call: -; j_call: TRBJ2-7; clone_size: -
cdr3_nt: TGCGCCAGCACCTTGGACTGGAGCTCCTATAATTCACCCCTCCACTTT; cdr3_aa: CASTLDWSSYNSPLHF; v_call: TRBV23-1; d_call: -; j_call: TRBJ1-6; clone_size: -
cdr3_nt: TGTGCCAGCATGGATAGCGGGTACTACAATGAGCAGTTCTTC; cdr3_aa: CASMDSGYYNEQFF; v_call: TRBV6-5; d_call: TRBD2; j_call: TRBJ2-1; clone_size: -
cdr3_nt: TGTGCCATCAGTGAGTCGTTGGACTCAGGGTTCAAGCAGTATTTT; cdr3_aa: CAISESLDSGFKQYF; v_call: TRBV10-3; d_call: -; j_call: TRBJ2-3; clone_size: -
cdr3_nt: TGTGCCAGCAGTGACTTTAGGGGAAACACCATATATTTT; cdr3_aa: CASSDFRGNTIYF; v_call: TRBV6-4; d_call: -; j_call: TRBJ1-3; clone_size: -